This T cell receptor (beta chain) was identified in a study of blood T cell repertoires in COVID-19. In terms of age and location, participants ranged from roughly 18 to 90 years and lived in 24 US areas. Using immunoSEQ multiplex PCR, the repertoire was profiled, and TCRdb retains in-frame clones only, with some absent. The top ten hold approximately 4% of the sample, which has a few hundred thousand clones, around 90% seen once. Germline CDR1 and CDR2: SEHNR and FQNEAQ (reference sequence). This CDR3 is built from 17 residues. V shed 5 bases, J shed 5 bases, and the junction held 9 bases outside the gene matches.

Input material: PBMCs or T cells enriched from blood (not recorded which). The chain uses TRBV7-9 and TRBJ2-2; 12 bases line up with TRBD2. The TCR was taken from a woman aged 18 to 35 with acute COVID-19. The CDR3 sequence: CASSRRLAGEGTGELFF. DNA of the CDR3: TGTGCCAGCAGCCGCCGACTAGCGGGAGAGGGGACCGGGGAGCTGTTTTTT.